Following are 3 T cell receptor beta chains from one sample sequenced in a study of T-cell memory formation after mild COVID-19. In TCRdb, the 5' RACE reads were re-called with MiXCR into one record per CDR3 protein. The repertoire holds around 510,000 distinct CDR3 sequences, with approximately 21% as singletons. Sequences were obtained from PBMCs or a T cell subset sorted from them (not recorded which). All receptors come from an adult woman who had mild COVID-19 (a few samples of this study predate the infection). Cell type and time point are not known.

The chain employs TRBV9 and TRBJ2-2; D unclear. CDR1 is SGDLS and CDR2 is YYNGEE in the germline V gene. The CDR3 runs 14 residues. V was cut by 1 base and J by 2 bases, with 6 bases left in between. The CDR3 spells CASSVRANTGELFF. The CDR3 coding sequence is TGTGCCAGCAGCGTAAGGGCTAACACCGGGGAGCTGTTTTTT. Based on the CDR3 plus reference TRBV9 and TRBJ2-2, the full variable domain is DSGVTQTPKHLITATGQRVTLRCSPRSGDLSVYWYQQSLDQGLQFLIQYYNGEERAKGNILERFSAQQFPDLHSELNLSSLELGDSALYFCASSVRANTGELFFGEGSRLTVL.

The rearrangement links TRBV20-1 to TRBJ1-2; 8 bases match TRBD1. V trimming: 7 bases; J trimming: 8 bases; junction bases outside the gene matches: 9. CDR1 and CDR2 from the germline V gene are DFQATT and SNEGSKA (reference sequence). The CDR3 has 12 residues. CDR3 loop: CSVLDRARGYTF. The CDR3 bases are TGCAGTGTTCTGGACAGGGCTAGGGGCTACACCTTC.

The V and J genes are TRBV15 and TRBJ1-1, with D unclear. V shed 3 bases and J shed 6 bases, with 14 bases lying between them. The CDR3 runs to 14 residues. The germline V gene has CDR1 LNHNV and CDR2 YYDKDF (reference sequence). The CDR3 DNA is TGTGCCACCAGCAGGTACGGTGGGCCCGCTGAAGCTTTCTTT. Amino acid sequence: CATSRYGGPAEAFF.